This paragraph covers one T cell receptor (beta chain) sequence. Its specificity is unknown. These data come from a study of cytomegalovirus exposure and HLA in healthy donors. General study points: It was about 150 TCR beta chains that were listed as cytomegalovirus-associated. Most TCR sequences proved rare, with some public TCRs found in many donors. Through in vitro validation, three CMV-associated chains were shown to be specific for CMV antigens.

Separate from the 666-subject first cohort was the approximately 120-subject validation cohort, to which the donors belonged. The CDR3 is made up of 16 amino acids. Germline assignment: CDR1 MDHEN and CDR2 SYDVKM. The V end was cut by 3 bases, the J end by 4 bases, with 19 bases between. Using immunoSEQ multiplex PCR, the repertoire was profiled, and TCRdb retains in-frame clones only, with some absent. The sample holds a few hundred thousand clones, 90% seen once. This chain uses TRBV28 with TRBJ2-7, with D unresolved. Sequencing was done on a sample of PBMCs. The origin of this receptor is a woman aged 18-29 years in good health and CMV-seronegative. For the CDR3, the DNA is TGTGCCAGCAGTTTTTCCCCAGGCTTTACGGTGTACGAGCAGTACTTC. Translation: CASSFSPGFTVYEQYF.